This T cell receptor beta chain was obtained from a study of blood T cell repertoires in COVID-19. Study overall: The samples span acute and convalescent COVID-19 from the United States, Italy and Spain. Sample material is recorded as cDNA or gDNA derived from T cells, B-cell-depleted T cells, or PBMCs.

V shed 5 bases and J 7 bases; nucleotides not matched to a gene: 7. This CDR3 is built from 14 residues. The V gene's germline CDR1 is MNHEY and CDR2 SVGEGT. Methods used by the authors: Amplifying reference gene primers gave estimates of nucleated cell counts. Assay used: immunoSEQ multiplex PCR; TCRdb lists only in-frame clones, some missing. The V and J calls and clone size were taken over from that table, and D and trimming were inferred from the DNA. The sample has about 90,000 clones, over 75% seen once. The rearrangement joins TRBV6-2 or TRBV6-3 to TRBJ1-1; 10 bases are shared with TRBD1. Material for sequencing was peripheral blood. The sequence came from a human donor in a cohort sampled during active COVID-19. CDR3 nucleotide sequence: TGTGCCAGCAGTCACGACAGGGGGCGGATTGAAGCTTTCTTT. It encodes CASSHDRGRIEAFF.